The 31 T cell receptor beta chains in this list originate from one sample, sequenced in a study of T cell changes during pregnancy in multiple sclerosis. Produced via immunoSEQ multiplex PCR; TCRdb's table is partial and in-frame only. The sample lists fewer than 55,000 clones, 70% to 90% occurring once. The starting material was peripheral blood, obtained in the first trimester of pregnancy. The receptors here all came from a female donor with multiple sclerosis, enrolled in a pregnancy study.

The rearrangement uses TRBV7-9 and TRBJ2-3, with D maybe TRBD1 (6 bases). The V and J ends lost 1 base and 2 bases respectively, with 10 bases between them. CDR1 and CDR2 (germline): SEHNR, FQNEAQ (reference sequence). The CDR3 consists of 15 residues. CDR3 sequence: CASSLVGQTTDTQYF. CDR3 sequence (DNA): TGTGCCAGCAGCTTAGTAGGACAGACCACAGATACGCAGTATTTT.

The chain carries TRBV5-6 and TRBJ2-7; D not certain. Looked up from germline, CDR1 is SGHDT and CDR2 is YYEEEE. Between the trimmed V and J ends, which lost 1 base and 0 bases, there was a span of 5 bases. The CDR3 is made up of 13 amino acids. The CDR3 sequence is CASSLQDSYEQYF. The CDR3 DNA sequence: TGTGCCAGCAGCTTGCAGGACTCCTACGAGCAGTACTTC. The variable domain in full, completed from reference TRBV5-6 and TRBJ2-7, reads DAGVTQSPTHLIKTRGQQVTLRCSPKSGHDTVSWYQQALGQGPQFIFQYYEEEERQRGNFPDRFSGHQFPNYSSELNVNALLLGDSALYLCASSLQDSYEQYFGPGTRLTVT.

This clone was counted once. The genes are TRBV7-2 and TRBJ2-7, with TRBD2 matching over 7 bases. This CDR3 region has 15 residues. Per the germline V gene, CDR1 is SGHTA and CDR2 is FQGNSA. Trimming at V came to 4 bases and at J to 4 bases, leaving 10 bases not matched to a gene. The CDR3 nucleotides read TGTGCCAGCAGCTCCCGGGACTACTTACCGTACGAGCAGTACTTC. Its protein product is CASSSRDYLPYEQYF.

CDR3 protein: CASSPSEAEAFF. The CDR3 region has the DNA TGTGCCAGCAGCCCCTCAGAGGCTGAAGCTTTCTTT. The chain joins TRBV7-8 to TRBJ1-1, with no clear D. V shed 5 bases and J shed 6 bases, with 10 bases lying between them. CDR3 size: 12 residues. The germline CDR1 and CDR2 sequences are SGHVS and FQNEAQ.

This chain links TRBV5-4 with TRBJ1-3; 10 bases fit TRBD1. Per the germline V gene, CDR1 is SGHNT and CDR2 is YYREEE (reference sequence). This CDR3 contains 18 residues. V dropped 2 bases and J dropped 4; count of bases not matched to a gene: 12. The CDR3 bases are TGTGCCAGCAGCTTTGGGACAGGGGTGTTAGTCGGAGGAAACACCATATATTTT. Translated, it gives CASSFGTGVLVGGNTIYF.

CDR3 region: CASSSATGEDTEAFF. The CDR3 DNA is TGTGCCAGCAGCTCTGCGACGGGAGAAGACACTGAAGCTTTCTTT. V gene TRBV5-4 combines with J gene TRBJ1-1, with no clear D. The CDR3 totals 15 residues. Germline loops: CDR1 SGHNT, CDR2 YYREEE (reference sequence). Trimming took 3 bases from V and 3 from J, leaving 15 bases between them. Based on the CDR3 plus reference TRBV5-4 and TRBJ1-1, the full variable domain is ETGVTQSPTHLIKTRGQQVTLRCSSQSGHNTVSWYQQALGQGPQFIFQYYREEENGRGNFPPRFSGLQFPNYSSELNVNALELDDSALYLCASSSATGEDTEAFFGQGTRLTVV.

In its sample, this clone was seen once. The chain employs TRBV5-4 and TRBJ1-1; possible D gene TRBD1, 5 bases. Looked up from germline, CDR1 is SGHNT and CDR2 is YYREEE (reference sequence). This CDR3 comprises 15 residues. V was clipped by 4 bases and J by 1 base, with 14 bases between them. CDR3 sequence (DNA): TGTGCCAGCAGCCCTGGGGGGGGAAAGAACACTGAAGCTTTCTTT. Translation gives CASSPGGGKNTEAFF.

This sequence joins TRBV28 and TRBJ1-2; TRBD1 might be the D (6 bases). The CDR3 sequence is 12 residues long. CDR1 is MDHEN, CDR2 SYDVKM, per germline. V dropped 8 bases and J dropped 2 bases, with 9 bases sitting between them. CDR3 coding DNA: TGTGCCAGCCGTGGACAGAACTATGGCTACACCTTC. This translates into CASRGQNYGYTF.

The rearrangement links TRBV13 to TRBJ2-3; 16 nucleotides match TRBD2. The CDR3 has 18 amino acids. Germline V CDR1 and CDR2: PRHDT, FYEKMQ (reference sequence). V lost 3 bases and J lost 2; bases outside the gene matches: 5. The CDR3 is CASSFPGLAGGSTDTQYF. The CDR3, as DNA: TGTGCCAGCAGCTTCCCGGGACTAGCGGGGGGGTCCACAGATACGCAGTATTTT.

This clone appeared once. The J gene is TRBJ2-5, the V gene TRBV2; D gene ambiguous. Germline V gene lookup returns CDR1 SNHLY and CDR2 FYNNEI. This CDR3 spans 11 amino acids. The ends were cut back, 6 bases at V and 0 bases at J, with 2 bases in the middle. CDR3 in amino acids: CASSYQETQYF. Written as DNA, the CDR3 is TGTGCCAGCAGCTACCAAGAGACCCAGTACTTC. Filled out from reference TRBV2 and TRBJ2-5, the complete variable domain reads EPEVTQTPSHQVTQMGQEVILRCVPISNHLYFYWYRQILGQKVEFLVSFYNNEISEKSEIFDDQFSVERPDGSNFTLKIRSTKLEDSAMYFCASSYQETQYFGPGTRLLVL.

This chain uses TRBV7-2 with TRBJ1-5; TRBD1 is a possible D gene (5 bases). Trimming removed 1 base at V and 5 bases at J, with 6 bases between. Per the germline V gene, CDR1 is SGHTA and CDR2 is FQGNSA. The CDR3 is 13 amino acids. The CDR3: CASSLVRDQPQHF. The CDR3 coding sequence is TGTGCCAGCAGCTTAGTCAGGGATCAGCCCCAGCATTTT.

The chain employs TRBV19 and TRBJ1-6; TRBD1 might be the D (5 bases). CDR1 is LNHDA, CDR2 SQIVND, per germline (reference sequence). The length of the CDR3 is 16 residues. Trimming left V 2 bases short and J 5 bases short, with 13 bases between. CDR3 sequence: CASSIRGPRNNSPLHF. DNA for the CDR3: TGTGCCAGTAGTATAAGGGGTCCCCGGAATAATTCACCCCTCCACTTT.

V and J are TRBV6-4 and TRBJ2-3, with TRBD2 matching over 8 bases. Unmatched junction bases numbered 3, after V lost 4 bases and J lost 0 bases. CDR3 length equals 15 residues. Germline CDR1 reads MRHNA; CDR2 reads SNTAGT. Here the CDR3 reads CASSAVAGSTDTQYF. CDR3 nucleotide sequence: TGTGCCAGCAGTGCCGTAGCGGGGAGCACAGATACGCAGTATTTT.

This chain uses TRBV5-1 with TRBJ2-7, with TRBD1 matching over 7 bases. CDR1 and CDR2 from the germline V gene are SGHRS and YFSETQ. With V trimmed by 0 bases and J by 5 bases, 2 bases remained unmatched. This CDR3 comprises 13 residues. The CDR3 region has the DNA TGCGCCAGCAGCTTGGCCCAGGGGGACGAGCAGTACTTC. This translates into CASSLAQGDEQYF.

This clone occurred once. The genes are TRBV18 and TRBJ1-2; 9 bases agree with TRBD1. This CDR3 comprises 14 residues. V shed 3 bases, J shed 6 bases, and the junction held 5 bases outside the gene matches. Germline CDR1 and CDR2: KGHSH and LQKENI. CDR3 DNA: TGTGCCAGCTCACCGGGGACAGGGTCGAATGGCTACACCTTC. It specifies CASSPGTGSNGYTF.

This clone occurred once. The J gene is TRBJ2-7, the V gene TRBV21-1; TRBD1 reflects the table's D call only, with no check against the DNA. TRBV21-1 corresponds to a pseudogene. The CDR3 covers 16 residues. The DNA for the CDR3 is TGTGCCAGCAGCAAGTCTAAGGCAGGGGGATTGGGAGAGCAGTACTTC. This encodes CASSKSKAGGLGEQYF.

This clone was observed a single time. The rearrangement joins TRBV19 to TRBJ2-1, with TRBD2 matching 10 bases. Germline V gene sequence: CDR1 LNHDA, CDR2 SQIVND (reference sequence). J gave up 1 base and V 1 base, and 4 bases lay outside the gene matches. The CDR3 sequence is 17 residues long. In nucleotides, the CDR3 is TGTGCCAGTAGTATAGCGGCTAGCGGGGGTTCCTACAATGAGCAGTTCTTC. Translating it yields CASSIAASGGSYNEQFF.

This chain connects TRBV7-8 to TRBJ2-7; tentatively, D is TRBD1 (6 bases). The CDR3 is 15 residues long. Germline V gene sequence: CDR1 SGHVS, CDR2 FQNEAQ. Trimming removed 3 bases at V and 2 bases at J, with 14 bases between. The CDR3 coding sequence is TGTGCCAGCAGCTTCGAGACAGGCTCTGCCTACGAGCAGTACTTC. Encoded protein: CASSFETGSAYEQYF.

The chain carries TRBV19 and TRBJ1-1, with TRBD1 as a possible D gene (6 bases). In germline, CDR1 is LNHDA, CDR2 SQIVND (reference sequence). V was clipped by 3 bases and J by 11 bases, with 13 bases between them. The length of the CDR3 is 12 residues. CDR3 residues: CASSIPTGTAFF. The CDR3 coding sequence is TGTGCCAGTAGTATCCCAACAGGGACGGCTTTCTTT.

The V gene is TRBV10-3, the J gene TRBJ2-3; no definite D call. From germline, CDR1 is ENHRY and CDR2 SYGVKD. The V end was cut by 3 bases, the J end by 4 bases, with 14 bases between. The CDR3 sequence is 15 residues long. CDR3 region: CAISDELSLADTQYF. CDR3 nucleotides: TGTGCCATCAGTGACGAACTCTCTTTAGCAGATACGCAGTATTTT.

This clone showed up just once. The chain couples TRBV2 to TRBJ1-2, with TRBD1 as a possible D gene (5 bases). V was pared by 0 bases and J by 4 bases, with 15 bases between. The CDR3 covers 16 residues. CDR1 and CDR2 (germline): SNHLY, FYNNEI. CDR3 loop: CASSEALGAWGYGYTF. In nucleotides, the CDR3 is TGTGCCAGCAGTGAAGCGCTTGGGGCGTGGGGCTATGGCTACACCTTC.

The J gene is TRBJ2-2, the V gene TRBV2; no definite D call. This CDR3 contains 11 residues. The V end was cut by 5 bases, the J end by 6 bases, with 4 bases between. In germline, CDR1 is SNHLY, CDR2 FYNNEI. DNA for the CDR3: TGTGCCAGCAGTCGCGCCGGGGAGCTGTTTTTT. It translates to CASSRAGELFF.

The chain joins TRBV11-3 to TRBJ2-7; tentative D call: TRBD2 (5 bases). The V gene lost 4 bases and the J gene lost 7 bases, with 8 bases spanning the gap. Looked up from germline, CDR1 is SGHNT and CDR2 is YENEEA. The CDR3 contains 11 residues. In DNA form, the CDR3 reads TGTGCCAGCAGCTCCCGAGGGGAGCAGTACTTC. Residues: CASSSRGEQYF.

This clone has a handful of counts. The chain carries TRBV29-1 and TRBJ2-5; 8 nucleotides match TRBD2. Germline CDR1 is SQVTM and CDR2 is ANQGSEA. The CDR3 extends over 15 amino acids. V was pared by 7 bases and J by 4 bases, with 14 bases of the junction left unmatched. The CDR3, as DNA: TGCAGCGCCGGGGGCGACCGGGGGGGCCCAGAGACCCAGTACTTC. It is translated as CSAGGDRGGPETQYF. Using reference TRBV29-1 and TRBJ2-5 for the parts outside the CDR3, the full variable domain is SAVISQKPSRDICQRGTSLTIQCQVDSQVTMMFWYRQQPGQSLTLIATANQGSEATYESGFVIDKFPISRPNLTFSTLTVSNMSPEDSSIYLCSAGGDRGGPETQYFGPGTRLLVL.

V usage is TRBV6-5 and J usage is TRBJ1-6; D unresolved. Trimming removed 3 bases at V and 10 bases at J, with 19 bases between. This CDR3 comprises 16 residues. Germline V gene sequence: CDR1 MNHEY, CDR2 SVGAGI. The CDR3 region is CASSYEGRVAGSPLHF. In nucleotides, the CDR3 is TGTGCCAGCAGTTATGAAGGACGGGTAGCGGGATCACCCCTCCACTTT.

DNA of the CDR3: TGTGCCACCAGCAGAGACCCGGGAGGGGGCTACCTCGCTTTCTTT. Its translation: CATSRDPGGGYLAFF. The J gene is TRBJ1-1, the V gene TRBV15, with 7 bases that match TRBD1. The CDR3 sequence is 15 residues long. V trimming: 0 bases; J trimming: 11 bases; junction bases outside the gene matches: 12. In germline, CDR1 is LNHNV, CDR2 YYDKDF (reference sequence).

V gene TRBV30 combines with J gene TRBJ1-2; D gene unclear. Germline CDR1 and CDR2: GTSNPN and SVGIG (reference sequence). The CDR3 runs 13 residues. The V end lost 3 bases, the J end lost 10 bases, and 18 bases lay between the germline ends. The chain's CDR3 is CAWRVRGVPLYTF. CDR3 sequence (DNA): TGTGCCTGGAGGGTACGCGGGGTCCCTCTCTACACCTTC.

In this sample, this clone turned up a few times. The V and J genes are TRBV18 and TRBJ1-1; 7 nucleotides align to TRBD1. Germline values: CDR1 KGHSH, CDR2 LQKENI. With 4 bases clipped from V and 0 bases from J, the junction kept 5 bases outside the gene matches. The CDR3 extends over 15 amino acids. CDR3 amino acids: CASSLQTGLNTEAFF. In nucleotides, the CDR3 is TGTGCCAGCTCACTCCAGACAGGGCTGAACACTGAAGCTTTCTTT.

This clone was observed once. The gene calls are TRBV5-6 and TRBJ2-3; D is undetermined. The CDR3 length is 14 residues. CDR1 is SGHDT and CDR2 is YYEEEE in the germline V gene. Trimming stripped 0 bases from V and 2 bases from J, with 7 bases between. The CDR3 nucleotides read TGTGCCAGCAGCTTGGGGGCCGACACAGATACGCAGTATTTT. Protein product: CASSLGADTDTQYF.

The chain links TRBV5-1 to TRBJ1-1, with 10 positions matching TRBD1. V gave up 2 bases and J gave up 0 bases; unmatched junction bases: 22. The CDR3 consists of 22 residues. Per the germline V gene, CDR1 is SGHRS and CDR2 is YFSETQ. The CDR3 DNA is TGCGCCAGCAGCTTAACTCCTTCCCGAAAAACCGGACAGGGGGTGGTGAACACTGAAGCTTTCTTT. It translates to CASSLTPSRKTGQGVVNTEAFF.

The CDR3 here is CASSPMDRVVNIQYF. The CDR3 nucleotides read TGTGCCAGCAGCCCCATGGACAGGGTAGTAAACATTCAGTACTTC. The rearrangement links TRBV5-6 to TRBJ2-4; 8 bases align to TRBD1. This CDR3 has 15 amino acids. Germline V gene data show CDR1 as SGHDT and CDR2 as YYEEEE. Trimming removed 4 bases from V and 6 bases from J; junction bases left unmatched: 9.